These 14 T cell receptor beta chains share one sample of origin, sequenced in a study of graft-versus-host responses after intestinal transplantation. Sequencing used immunoSEQ multiplex PCR; TCRdb keeps in-frame clones, though not all of them. The top ten clones hold 15% of a sample with about 4,300 clones, roughly 80% of them seen once. Once graft tissue had been processed, intraepithelial and lamina propria lymphocytes were released. The specimen was ileum tissue, collected 338 days after intestinal transplantation. These receptors were obtained from a human patient who received an intestinal transplant, so some T cells may come from the graft donor.

The J gene is TRBJ2-1, the V gene TRBV9; tentatively, D is TRBD2 (5 bases). Germline V gene sequence: CDR1 SGDLS, CDR2 YYNGEE. The CDR3 loop spans 14 amino acids. Trimming removed 0 bases from V and 8 bases from J, with 12 bases in between. CDR3 nucleotides: TGTGCCAGCAGCGTAGTAGGCGGGTTCGATGAGCAGTTCTTC. It is translated as CASSVVGGFDEQFF.

This clone was detected once. The chain recombines TRBV5-1 with TRBJ1-3; unclear D gene. The CDR3 sequence is 15 residues long. Germline V CDR1 and CDR2: SGHRS, YFSETQ. V lost 3 bases and J 0 bases, leaving 10 bases between the germline ends. The CDR3 DNA reads as TGCGCCAGCAGCTACCACACCGACTCTGGAAACACCATATATTTT. It is translated as CASSYHTDSGNTIYF.

The V and J genes are TRBV6-4 and TRBJ2-7; D is possibly TRBD2 (7 bases). Looked up from germline, CDR1 is MRHNA and CDR2 is SNTAGT. The V gene lost 9 bases and the J gene lost 2 bases, with 29 bases spanning the gap. There are 18 residues in the CDR3. The CDR3 DNA is TGTGCCAGGGGGGGGAAGTGGCAGGGGCAGGTGGGCGCCTACGAGCAGTACTTC. The encoded protein is CARGGKWQGQVGAYEQYF.

This rearrangement joins TRBV9 to TRBJ1-3; tentative D call: TRBD1 (6 bases). Germline V gene sequence: CDR1 SGDLS, CDR2 YYNGEE. Trimming cost V 0 bases and J 2 bases, with 12 bases left between them. CDR3 length: 16 residues. The CDR3 region is CASSVETGYPGNTIYF. The DNA for the CDR3 is TGTGCCAGCAGCGTAGAAACAGGGTACCCTGGAAACACCATATATTTT.

The chain uses TRBV5-5 and TRBJ2-1, with 9 bases that match TRBD2. The CDR3 extends over 15 amino acids. Germline loops: CDR1 SGHKS, CDR2 YYEKEE (reference sequence). V shed 0 bases and J 10 bases; nucleotides not matched to a gene: 8. The DNA for the CDR3 is TGTGCCAGCAGCTTGGACGGGTTAGCGGGAGTGGAGCAGTTCTTC. Translating it yields CASSLDGLAGVEQFF.

This rearrangement joins TRBV19 to TRBJ2-1, with 9 positions matching TRBD1. Losses at the gene ends were 6 bases for V and 0 bases for J; bases not matched to a gene: 6. The CDR3 extends over 16 amino acids. The germline V gene has CDR1 LNHDA and CDR2 SQIVND (reference sequence). Here the CDR3 DNA reads TGTGCCAGTAGCACAGGGGGCCGGGGCTCCTACAATGAGCAGTTCTTC. Amino acid sequence: CASSTGGRGSYNEQFF.

The chain recombines TRBV2 with TRBJ1-2, with D perhaps matching TRBD1 (6 bases). Trimming shortened V by 3 bases and J by 4 bases, and 12 bases separated the two germline ends. From germline, CDR1 is SNHLY and CDR2 FYNNEI. The CDR3 has 14 residues. The CDR3 loop reads CASSEIQGAYGYTF. In DNA form, the CDR3 reads TGTGCCAGCAGTGAGATACAGGGAGCCTATGGCTACACCTTC.

This chain connects TRBV27 to TRBJ2-1, with D maybe TRBD1 (5 bases). V shed 5 bases and J shed 3 bases, with 8 bases lying between them. CDR1 and CDR2 (germline): MNHEY, SMNVEV (reference sequence). The CDR3 contains 13 residues. In DNA, the CDR3 is TGTGCCAGCAGTATACAGGTCTACAATGAGCAGTTCTTC. This translates into CASSIQVYNEQFF.

This rearrangement joins TRBV2 to TRBJ2-7, with 7 bases identical to TRBD2. The trim removed 6 bases at V and 1 base at J, leaving 3 bases unmatched. This CDR3 is 13 amino acids long. The germline CDR1 and CDR2 sequences are SNHLY and FYNNEI. CDR3 in DNA: TGTGCCAGCAGCCCTAGCGGTTCCTACGAGCAGTACTTC. Residues: CASSPSGSYEQYF.

Relative to its sample, this clone is medium-sized. CDR3: CASSEPGGRGQPQHF. CDR3 in DNA: TGTGCCAGCAGTGAACCAGGGGGTCGAGGTCAGCCCCAGCATTTT. The chain links TRBV6-1 to TRBJ1-5; 7 bases map to TRBD1. Per the germline V gene, CDR1 is MNHNS and CDR2 is SASEGT. Unmatched junction bases numbered 7, after V lost 2 bases and J lost 6 bases. This CDR3 is 15 amino acids long.

The gene calls are TRBV7-2 and TRBJ2-1; 10 bases agree with TRBD2. The CDR3 has 15 residues. V was pared by 5 bases and J by 3 bases, with 4 bases of the junction left unmatched. Germline-derived CDR1 and CDR2 are SGHTA and FQGNSA. The DNA of the CDR3 is TGTGCCAGCAGCGCCAGCGGGGGGGGCTACAATGAGCAGTTCTTC. Translating gives CASSASGGGYNEQFF.

This chain uses TRBV18 with TRBJ2-5, with a weak D call TRBD1 (6 bases). The germline V gene encodes CDR1 KGHSH and CDR2 LQKENI. There are 18 residues in the CDR3. Trimming pared 3 bases from V and 5 bases from J, leaving 25 bases between. The CDR3 DNA reads TGTGCCAGCTCACCTGAGTATGTTGGACAGTCCCTTCGGGAGACCCAGTACTTC. Translation: CASSPEYVGQSLRETQYF.

This chain connects TRBV27 to TRBJ2-7; 8 nucleotides match TRBD2. V gave up 6 bases and J gave up 5 bases; unmatched junction bases: 6. The CDR3 extends over 13 amino acids. CDR1 and CDR2 from the germline V gene are MNHEY and SMNVEV (reference sequence). The CDR3 coding sequence is TGTGCCAGCAGCCGAGTTAGCGGGAACGAGCAGTACTTC. Encoded protein: CASSRVSGNEQYF.

The chain has TRBV5-4 and TRBJ2-7; the match to TRBD2 covers 10 bases. CDR1 SGHNT and CDR2 YYREEE come from the germline V gene (reference sequence). There are 18 residues in the CDR3. V shed 4 bases and J 0 bases; nucleotides not matched to a gene: 13. The CDR3 DNA reads as TGTGCCAGCAGCCTCACAGGGCTAGCGGGGGAAAACTCCTACGAGCAGTACTTC. Translation: CASSLTGLAGENSYEQYF.